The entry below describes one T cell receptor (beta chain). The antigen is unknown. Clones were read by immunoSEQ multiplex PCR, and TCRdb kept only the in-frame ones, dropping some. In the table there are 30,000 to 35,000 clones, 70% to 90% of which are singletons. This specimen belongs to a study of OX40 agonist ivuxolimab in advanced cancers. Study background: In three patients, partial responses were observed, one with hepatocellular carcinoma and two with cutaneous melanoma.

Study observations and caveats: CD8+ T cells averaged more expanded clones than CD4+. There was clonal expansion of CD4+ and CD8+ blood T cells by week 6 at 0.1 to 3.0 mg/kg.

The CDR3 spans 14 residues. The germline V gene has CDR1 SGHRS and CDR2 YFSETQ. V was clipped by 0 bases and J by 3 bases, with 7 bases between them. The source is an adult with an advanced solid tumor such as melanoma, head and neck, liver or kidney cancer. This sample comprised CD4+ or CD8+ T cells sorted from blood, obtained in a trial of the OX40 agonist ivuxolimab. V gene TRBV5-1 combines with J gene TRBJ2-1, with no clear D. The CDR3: CASSLDADYNEQFF. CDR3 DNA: TGCGCCAGCAGCTTGGACGCGGACTACAATGAGCAGTTCTTC. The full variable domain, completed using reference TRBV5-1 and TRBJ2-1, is KAGVTQTPRYLIKTRGQQVTLSCSPISGHRSVSWYQQTPGQGLQFLFEYFSETQRNKGNFPGRFSGRQFSNSRSEMNVSTLELGDSALYLCASSLDADYNEQFFGPGTRLTVL.